The T cell receptor (beta chain) under discussion was sequenced for a study of beta chain features in type 1 diabetes. As every portion of the isolated RNA was reverse transcribed, the sequencing read expressed TCRB transcripts. Using immunoSEQ multiplex PCR, the repertoire was profiled, and TCRdb retains in-frame clones only, with some absent. Among 250,000 or so clones, around 68% were seen once, and the ten largest hold about 0.051%. The germline CDR1 and CDR2 sequences are GTSNPN and SVGIG (reference sequence). V was cut by 4 bases and J by 7 bases, with 7 bases left in between. This CDR3 is 11 amino acids long.

V is TRBV30 and J is TRBJ2-2; the D is unclear. This TCR was recovered from a man aged 25-45 years in good health. Sequenced: naive CD4+ T cells from blood. In nucleotides, the CDR3 is TGTGCCTGGAAGCGTTTCGGGGAGCTGTTTTTT. Encoded protein: CAWKRFGELFF.